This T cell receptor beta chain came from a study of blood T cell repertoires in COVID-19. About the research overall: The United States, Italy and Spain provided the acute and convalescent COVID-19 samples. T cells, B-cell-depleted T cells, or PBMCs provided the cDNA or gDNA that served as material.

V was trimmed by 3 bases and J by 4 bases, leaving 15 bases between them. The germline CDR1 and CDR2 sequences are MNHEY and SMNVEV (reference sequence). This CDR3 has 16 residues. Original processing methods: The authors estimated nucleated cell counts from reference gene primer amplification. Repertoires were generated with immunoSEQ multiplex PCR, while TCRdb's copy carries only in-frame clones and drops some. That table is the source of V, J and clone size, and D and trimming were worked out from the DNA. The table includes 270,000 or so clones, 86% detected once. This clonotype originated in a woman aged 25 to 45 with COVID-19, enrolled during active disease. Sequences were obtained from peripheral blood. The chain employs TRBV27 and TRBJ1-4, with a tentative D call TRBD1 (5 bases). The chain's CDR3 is CASSFGLGARNEKLFF. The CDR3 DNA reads TGTGCCAGCAGTTTCGGTTTAGGGGCTCGTAATGAAAAACTGTTTTTT. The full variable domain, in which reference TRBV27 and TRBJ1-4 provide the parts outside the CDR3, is EAQVTQNPRYLITVTGKKLTVTCSQNMNHEYMSWYRQDPGLGLRQIYYSMNVEVTDKGDVPEGYKVSRKEKRNFPLILESPSPNQTSLYFCASSFGLGARNEKLFFGSGTQLSVL.